This T cell receptor beta chain was profiled in a study of T cell responses to AZD1222 COVID-19 vaccine. The CDR3 is made up of 17 amino acids. V lost 0 bases, J lost 2 bases, and 17 bases lay in between. Germline V gives CDR1 SGDLS, CDR2 YYNGEE. Sequencing used immunoSEQ multiplex PCR; TCRdb keeps in-frame clones, though not all of them. The table has 95,000 to 130,000 clones, 70% to 90% seen once; the top ten hold 8% to 10%. The rearrangement uses TRBV9 and TRBJ2-5; D is possibly TRBD1 (5 bases). This specimen was peripheral blood, taken on day 0 of AZD1222 vaccination. The sequence was collected from an adult in good health. CDR3 protein: CASSVVKGPGLQETQYF. As DNA, the CDR3 is TGTGCCAGCAGCGTAGTAAAGGGGCCCGGGCTACAAGAGACCCAGTACTTC.